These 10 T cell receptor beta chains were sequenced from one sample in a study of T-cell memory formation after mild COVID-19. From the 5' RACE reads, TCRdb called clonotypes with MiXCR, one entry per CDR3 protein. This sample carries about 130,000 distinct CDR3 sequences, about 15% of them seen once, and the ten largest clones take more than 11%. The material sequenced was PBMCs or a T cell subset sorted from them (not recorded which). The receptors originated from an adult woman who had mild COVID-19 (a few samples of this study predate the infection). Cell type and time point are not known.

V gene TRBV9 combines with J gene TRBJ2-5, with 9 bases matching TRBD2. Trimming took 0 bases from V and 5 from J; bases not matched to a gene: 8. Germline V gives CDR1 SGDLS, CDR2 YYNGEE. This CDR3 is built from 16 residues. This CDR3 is CASSVGDSGSGETQYF. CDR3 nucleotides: TGTGCCAGCAGCGTAGGGGATAGCGGGAGTGGCGAGACCCAGTACTTC.

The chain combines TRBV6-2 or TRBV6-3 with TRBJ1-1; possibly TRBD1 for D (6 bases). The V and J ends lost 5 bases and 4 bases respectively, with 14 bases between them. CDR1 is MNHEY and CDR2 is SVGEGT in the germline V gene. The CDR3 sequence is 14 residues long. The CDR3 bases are TGTGCCAGCAGTCTTGTACAGGGTGGCACTGAAGCTTTCTTT. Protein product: CASSLVQGGTEAFF.

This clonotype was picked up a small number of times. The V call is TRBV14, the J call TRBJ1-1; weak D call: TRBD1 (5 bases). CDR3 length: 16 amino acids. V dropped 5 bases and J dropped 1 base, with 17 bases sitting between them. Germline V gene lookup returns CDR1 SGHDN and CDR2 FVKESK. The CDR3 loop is CASSASKGVKNTEAFF. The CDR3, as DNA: TGTGCCAGCAGCGCAAGTAAAGGGGTTAAGAACACTGAAGCTTTCTTT.

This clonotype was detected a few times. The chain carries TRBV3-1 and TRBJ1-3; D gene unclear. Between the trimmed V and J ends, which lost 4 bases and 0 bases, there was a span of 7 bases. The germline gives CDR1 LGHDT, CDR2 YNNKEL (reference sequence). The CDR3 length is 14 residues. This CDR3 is CASSRGYSGNTIYF. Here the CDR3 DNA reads TGTGCCAGCAGCCGTGGGTACTCTGGAAACACCATATATTTT.

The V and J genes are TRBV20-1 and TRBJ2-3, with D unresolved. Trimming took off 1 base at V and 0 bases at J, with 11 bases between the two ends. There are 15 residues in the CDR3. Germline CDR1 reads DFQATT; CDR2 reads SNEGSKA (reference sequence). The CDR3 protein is CSARVPLPSTDTQYF. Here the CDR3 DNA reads TGCAGTGCTAGAGTACCTCTGCCTAGCACAGATACGCAGTATTTT.

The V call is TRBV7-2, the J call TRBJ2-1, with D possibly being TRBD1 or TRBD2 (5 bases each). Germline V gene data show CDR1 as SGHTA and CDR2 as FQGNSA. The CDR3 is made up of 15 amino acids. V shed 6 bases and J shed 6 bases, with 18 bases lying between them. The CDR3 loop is CASSDGTARVNEQFF. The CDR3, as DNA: TGTGCCAGCAGTGACGGGACGGCCCGGGTCAATGAGCAGTTCTTC.

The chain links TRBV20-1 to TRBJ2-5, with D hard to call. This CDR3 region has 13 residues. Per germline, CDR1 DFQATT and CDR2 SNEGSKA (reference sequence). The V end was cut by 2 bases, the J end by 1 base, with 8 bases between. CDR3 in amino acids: CSARNRLQETQYF. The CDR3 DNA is TGCAGTGCTAGAAATCGACTCCAAGAGACCCAGTACTTC.

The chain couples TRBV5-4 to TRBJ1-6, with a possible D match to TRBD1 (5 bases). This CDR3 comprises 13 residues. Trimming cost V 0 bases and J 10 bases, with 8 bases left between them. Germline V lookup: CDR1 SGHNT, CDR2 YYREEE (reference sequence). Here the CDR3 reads CASSLEGDSPLHF. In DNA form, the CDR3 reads TGTGCCAGCAGCTTGGAAGGGGACTCACCCCTCCACTTT.

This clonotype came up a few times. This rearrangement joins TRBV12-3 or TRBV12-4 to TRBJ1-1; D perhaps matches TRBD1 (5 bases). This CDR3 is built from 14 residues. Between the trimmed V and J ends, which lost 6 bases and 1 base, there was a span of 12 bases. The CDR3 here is CASRLSGGNTEAFF. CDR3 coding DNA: TGTGCCAGCAGGCTCTCGGGGGGGAACACTGAAGCTTTCTTT.

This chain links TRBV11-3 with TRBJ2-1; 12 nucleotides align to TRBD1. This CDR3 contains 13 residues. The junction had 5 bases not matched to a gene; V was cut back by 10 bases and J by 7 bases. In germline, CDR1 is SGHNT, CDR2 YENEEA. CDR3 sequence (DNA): TGTGCCACCCGGGACAGGGGGCAGAATGAGCAGTTCTTC. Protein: CATRDRGQNEQFF.